A selection of T cell receptor beta chains follows, all from one sample in a study of shared clonotypes between healthy human individuals. Clones were read by immunoSEQ multiplex PCR, and TCRdb kept only the in-frame ones, dropping some. Of about 600,000 clones listed, just under 97% were seen once; the top ten hold 0.11%. The sequencing sample was made of naive CD8+ T cells sorted from blood. The receptor source for this set is a woman younger than 45 in good health. CDR3s include the opening cysteine and the closing phenylalanine or tryptophan. The D gene is left open where the match is weak.

TRBV4-1,TRBJ2-1,18,-,CASSQDPDDPSSYNEQFF,TGCGCCAGCAGCCAAGATCCCGATGATCCGAGCTCCTACAATGAGCAGTTCTTC
TRBV9,TRBJ2-6,13,-,CASRGPGANVLTF,TGTGCCAGCAGAGGGCCTGGGGCCAACGTCCTGACTTTC
TRBV27,TRBJ2-7,16,-,CASSMEAALSSYEQYF,TGTGCCAGCAGTATGGAGGCGGCCCTGAGCTCCTACGAGCAGTACTTC
TRBV6-4,TRBJ2-1,15,-,CASSQGIAADNEQFF,TGTGCCAGCAGCCAGGGTATAGCGGCGGACAATGAGCAGTTCTTC
TRBV9,TRBJ2-5,14,-,CASSLRSALETQYF,TGTGCCAGCAGCCTCCGAAGCGCACTTGAGACCCAGTACTTC
TRBV28,TRBJ1-2,13,TRBD1,CASFDREDYGYTF,TGTGCCAGCTTTGACAGGGAGGACTATGGCTACACCTTC
TRBV6-6,TRBJ2-2,15,-,CASSSERANTGELFF,TGTGCCAGCAGTTCAGAGCGCGCGAACACCGGGGAGCTGTTTTTT
TRBV29-1,TRBJ2-7,15,-,CSVDSGATATYEQYF,TGCAGCGTTGATAGTGGCGCGACAGCCACCTACGAGCAGTACTTC
TRBV27,TRBJ2-1,11,-,CASRGWGEQFF,TGTGCCAGCAGAGGGTGGGGTGAGCAGTTCTTC
TRBV7-9,TRBJ2-5,14,-,CASSLVGAKETQYF,TGTGCCAGCAGCTTAGTTGGGGCTAAAGAGACCCAGTACTTC
TRBV10-2,TRBJ1-4,14,-,CASSLGGRREKLFF,TGCGCCAGCAGTCTAGGGGGAAGACGGGAAAAACTGTTTTTT
TRBV27,TRBJ1-5,14,-,CASSPFRGNQPQHF,TGTGCCAGCAGTCCCTTTCGGGGGAATCAGCCCCAGCATTTT
TRBV28,TRBJ2-7,14,-,CASSLGQQSYEQYF,TGTGCCAGCAGTTTGGGGCAGCAATCCTACGAGCAGTACTTC
TRBV7-9,TRBJ1-2,16,-,CASSLSAVSANYGYTF,TGTGCCAGCAGCTTATCAGCAGTTTCAGCTAACTATGGCTACACCTTC
TRBV27,TRBJ2-2,15,-,CASNSGVVGTGELFF,TGTGCCAGTAACTCAGGGGTGGTGGGCACCGGGGAGCTGTTTTTT
TRBV2,TRBJ1-2,14,-,CASSEMEATYGYTF,TGTGCCAGCAGTGAAATGGAGGCTACCTATGGCTACACCTTC